The 9 T cell receptor beta chains below all came from one sample that was sequenced in a study of T cell responses to AZD1222 COVID-19 vaccine. The assay was immunoSEQ multiplex PCR, and TCRdb's table has in-frame clones only and misses some. The sample contains 140,000 to 150,000 clones, approximately 94% of which appear only once. Material: peripheral blood, obtained on day 0 of AZD1222 vaccination. The receptors stem from an adult in good health.

CDR3 amino acids: CASSPDRVAKNIQYF. DNA for the CDR3: TGTGCCAGTAGTCCCGACAGGGTAGCCAAAAACATTCAGTACTTC. The V gene is TRBV19, the J gene TRBJ2-4; TRBD1 aligns across 7 bases. The V and J ends lost 5 bases and 0 bases, in that order; junction bases with no gene match: 4. Germline CDR1 is LNHDA and CDR2 is SQIVND (reference sequence). The CDR3 has 15 amino acids.

This chain links TRBV12-3 or TRBV12-4 with TRBJ1-2; D unclear. Trimming removed 4 bases at V and 8 bases at J, with 14 bases between. The CDR3 length is 13 residues. DNA for the CDR3: TGTGCCAGCAGTTCCACCGCCGGGTTCGGCTACACCTTC. Translated: CASSSTAGFGYTF.

This sequence joins TRBV2 and TRBJ2-1, with 9 bases fitting TRBD1. J lost 12 bases, V lost 3 bases, and 9 bases had no gene match. This CDR3 has 14 residues. Germline V gene sequence: CDR1 SNHLY, CDR2 FYNNEI. DNA for the CDR3: TGTGCCAGCAGTGACCCGGGACAGGGTAGAAGGCAGTTCTTC. It encodes CASSDPGQGRRQFF.

The rearrangement joins TRBV6-1 to TRBJ1-2; 11 positions match TRBD1. There are 16 residues in the CDR3. Germline V CDR1 and CDR2: MNHNS, SASEGT. V lost 4 bases to trimming and J lost 6 bases; unmatched junction nucleotides: 10. The CDR3 spells CASSVGQGAVTDGYTF. The DNA for the CDR3 is TGTGCCAGCAGTGTCGGACAGGGGGCGGTAACTGATGGCTACACCTTC.

The chain recombines TRBV7-2 with TRBJ1-1, with 11 bases matching TRBD1. CDR1 and CDR2 from the germline V gene are SGHTA and FQGNSA. This CDR3 comprises 14 residues. Losses at the gene ends were 1 base for V and 7 bases for J; bases not matched to a gene: 2. The CDR3 protein is CASSLGGQGGEAFF. The CDR3, as DNA: TGTGCCAGCAGCTTAGGGGGACAGGGGGGTGAAGCTTTCTTT.

The V and J genes are TRBV24-1 and TRBJ2-7; perhaps TRBD2 as D (7 bases). The CDR3 spans 16 residues. Germline V gene lookup returns CDR1 KGHDR and CDR2 SFDVKD. V was trimmed by 2 bases and J by 2 bases, leaving 15 bases between them. The DNA of the CDR3 is TGTGCCACCAGTGATTCGAGGGGGGGGTTCCCCTACGAGCAGTACTTC. It translates to CATSDSRGGFPYEQYF.

The rearrangement links TRBV30 to TRBJ2-3; 7 bases are shared with TRBD2. The trim removed 0 bases at V and 3 bases at J, leaving 3 bases unmatched. The length of the CDR3 is 14 residues. Germline V gives CDR1 GTSNPN, CDR2 SVGIG (reference sequence). In nucleotides, the CDR3 is TGTGCCTGGAGTGTGAGGGGAGGGACAGATACGCAGTATTTT. Its protein is CAWSVRGGTDTQYF.

The chain employs TRBV27 and TRBJ1-2; a possible D gene is TRBD1 (6 bases). Trimming removed 3 bases at V and 5 bases at J, with 16 bases between. The germline V gene has CDR1 MNHEY and CDR2 SMNVEV (reference sequence). CDR3 length: 15 residues. This chain's CDR3 is CASSFQATGPYGYTF. The CDR3 DNA reads as TGTGCCAGCAGTTTCCAGGCGACAGGACCTTATGGCTACACCTTC.

The V call is TRBV21-1, the J call TRBJ1-6; TRBD1, the table's D call, lacks a check against the DNA. TRBV21-1 constitutes a pseudogene. The length of the CDR3 is 17 residues. The CDR3 is CASSNPRTAPGNSPLHF. The CDR3 DNA reads as TGTGCCAGCAGCAATCCTAGGACAGCTCCTGGCAATTCACCCCTCCACTTT.